Following are 19 T cell receptor beta chains from one sample sequenced in a study of brain metastases from non-small cell lung cancer. TCRdb keeps only in-frame clones here, not all; method: immunoSEQ multiplex PCR. The table records 2,000 to 2,500 clones, 65% to 85% of them present only once. Source material: tumor-adjacent normal tissue. The source is a donor aged 40 or older with non-small cell lung cancer.

The chain carries TRBV19 and TRBJ2-3; 7 bases align to TRBD1. The CDR3 consists of 14 residues. Germline CDR1 is LNHDA and CDR2 is SQIVND (reference sequence). J lost 8 bases, V lost 6 bases, and 11 bases had no gene match. DNA of the CDR3: TGTGCCAGTAGAATACGACAGGGTGAGGGTACGCAGTATTTT. Residues: CASRIRQGEGTQYF.

This clone showed up just once. A read error may explain this, as a much larger clone is one base away. Additional DNA sequences in this sample encode the identical CDR3. This sequence joins TRBV27 and TRBJ2-3, with 12 positions matching TRBD2. CDR1 and CDR2 (germline): MNHEY, SMNVEV (reference sequence). The CDR3 loop spans 19 amino acids. CDR3 nucleotide sequence: TGTGCCAGTAGTTTAATCGGACTAGCGGGGCCCCTTGGCACAGATACGCAGTATTTT. The encoded protein is CASSLIGLAGPLGTDTQYF.

Only a few counts were recorded for this clone. The V call is TRBV28, the J call TRBJ2-6, with 11 bases fitting TRBD1. V shed 5 bases, J shed 3 bases, and the junction held 6 bases outside the gene matches. The CDR3 is 17 residues long. Per germline, CDR1 MDHEN and CDR2 SYDVKM. The CDR3 loop reads CASSAGQGAYGANVLTF. The CDR3 DNA is TGTGCCAGCAGTGCTGGACAGGGGGCGTATGGGGCCAACGTCCTGACTTTC.

The V call is TRBV12-2, the J call TRBJ1-3; the listed D gene, TRBD1, was not tested against the DNA. TRBV12-2 is a recognized pseudogene. The CDR3 covers 16 residues. CDR3 in DNA: TGTGCAAGTCGCTTAGGGGACAGGGTACCTGGAAACATCATATATTTT. It translates to CASRLGDRVPGNIIYF.

The rearrangement links TRBV6-5 to TRBJ1-2; D remains unclear. CDR1 is MNHEY, CDR2 SVGAGI, per germline. The germline V and J ends were trimmed by 10 bases and 8 bases, with 17 bases remaining between them. This CDR3 has 12 amino acids. This CDR3 reads CAIQSGDSGYTF. The CDR3 bases are TGTGCCATCCAGTCCGGGGATTCAGGCTACACCTTC.

The V and J genes are TRBV5-1 and TRBJ2-5; 8 bases match TRBD1. Trimming took 4 bases from V and 5 from J; bases not matched to a gene: 10. Germline V gene sequence: CDR1 SGHRS, CDR2 YFSETQ. This CDR3 is built from 15 residues. Here the CDR3 reads CASSQDRALGETQYF. The CDR3 coding sequence is TGCGCCAGCAGCCAGGACAGGGCCCTTGGGGAGACCCAGTACTTC.

CDR3 in DNA: TGTGCCAGTAGATTTCTCGCATCCAATGAGCAGTTCTTC. Its protein product is CASRFLASNEQFF. The chain recombines TRBV19 with TRBJ2-1; D gene unclear. The CDR3 totals 13 residues. V was pared by 6 bases and J by 6 bases, with 12 bases between. The V gene's germline CDR1 is LNHDA and CDR2 SQIVND (reference sequence).

Sample share makes this clone large. V usage is TRBV5-4 and J usage is TRBJ2-7; D remains ambiguous. The CDR3 has 15 residues. Germline V gene sequence: CDR1 SGHNT, CDR2 YYREEE (reference sequence). V dropped 0 bases and J dropped 2 bases, with 12 bases sitting between them. The CDR3, as DNA: TGTGCCAGCAGCTTGGGAACAGCACCCACCTACGAGCAGTACTTC. It encodes CASSLGTAPTYEQYF.

This chain uses TRBV6-6 with TRBJ1-1; TRBD1 agrees at 7 bases. Per germline, CDR1 MNHNY and CDR2 SVGAGI (reference sequence). V lost 0 bases to trimming and J lost 6 bases; unmatched junction nucleotides: 4. This CDR3 contains 14 residues. CDR3 nucleotide sequence: TGTGCCAGCAGTTACTCGACAGGGTTCCCTGAAGCTTTCTTT. Its translation is CASSYSTGFPEAFF.

The rearrangement links TRBV24-1 to TRBJ2-5, with 10 bases that match TRBD1. CDR3 size: 17 residues. CDR1 and CDR2 (germline): KGHDR, SFDVKD. V gave up 4 bases and J gave up 4 bases; unmatched junction bases: 11. The CDR3 loop is CATSDPRTGGKGETQYF. The CDR3 DNA follows: TGTGCCACCAGTGACCCTAGGACAGGGGGAAAAGGAGAGACCCAGTACTTC.

The chain has TRBV29-1 and TRBJ2-6; 9 nucleotides agree with TRBD2. V was clipped by 6 bases and J by 0 bases; unmatched bases: 6. The germline gives CDR1 SQVTM, CDR2 ANQGSEA. The CDR3 runs to 16 residues. CDR3 in amino acids: CSVRLADSSGANVLTF. CDR3 nucleotide sequence: TGCAGCGTCCGACTAGCGGATAGCTCTGGGGCCAACGTCCTGACTTTC.

The CDR3 DNA is TGTGCCAGACGACAAAGGACTAGCGGTTCCAATGAGCAGTTCTTC. Amino acid sequence: CARRQRTSGSNEQFF. V and J are TRBV2 and TRBJ2-1; TRBD2 matches at 10 bases. Germline CDR1 and CDR2: SNHLY and FYNNEI. This CDR3 has 15 residues. Losses at the gene ends were 9 bases for V and 6 bases for J; bases not matched to a gene: 11.

The J gene is TRBJ1-5, the V gene TRBV2, with D maybe TRBD1 (6 bases). V was cut by 7 bases and J by 2 bases, with 21 bases left in between. Looked up from germline, CDR1 is SNHLY and CDR2 is FYNNEI. This CDR3 comprises 17 residues. This chain's CDR3 is CASTGAGGQRGNQPQHF. The CDR3 region has the DNA TGTGCCAGCACTGGAGCCGGGGGGCAAAGGGGCAATCAGCCCCAGCATTTT.

J is TRBJ2-2 and V is TRBV19; D uncertain. V lost 6 bases, J lost 0 bases, and 5 bases lay in between. From germline, CDR1 is LNHDA and CDR2 SQIVND (reference sequence). This CDR3 has 13 residues. CDR3 protein: CASRPPNTGELFF. Written as DNA, the CDR3 is TGTGCCAGTAGGCCCCCGAACACCGGGGAGCTGTTTTTT.

This rearrangement joins TRBV6-5 to TRBJ1-1, with TRBD1 as a possible D gene (6 bases). Trimming left V 7 bases short and J 6 bases short, with 9 bases between. CDR3 length: 11 amino acids. Germline CDR1 reads MNHEY; CDR2 reads SVGAGI. The CDR3 sequence: CASKRGSEAFF. In nucleotides, the CDR3 is TGTGCCAGCAAGAGGGGGTCTGAAGCTTTCTTT.

The chain is built from TRBV3-1 (or the pseudogene TRBV3-2) and TRBJ2-5, with TRBD2 identical over 12 bases. V gave up 4 bases and J gave up 2 bases; unmatched junction bases: 5. The length of the CDR3 is 16 residues. The V gene's germline CDR1 is LGHDT and CDR2 YNNKEL (reference sequence). The CDR3 DNA reads as TGTGCCAGCAGCCCACGACTAGCGGGAGATCAAGAGACCCAGTACTTC. This translates into CASSPRLAGDQETQYF.

The rearrangement uses TRBV6-5 and TRBJ2-1; 9 bases map to TRBD2. The CDR3 totals 14 residues. Germline loops: CDR1 MNHEY, CDR2 SVGAGI. Trimming took 7 bases from V and 9 from J; bases not matched to a gene: 10. CDR3 protein: CASKRGDLIPEQFF. The CDR3 nucleotides read TGTGCCAGCAAGCGGGGGGACCTCATCCCTGAGCAGTTCTTC.

J is TRBJ2-1 and V is TRBV11-3, with 11 bases matching TRBD2. Trimming removed 6 bases from V and 3 bases from J; junction bases left unmatched: 4. Germline values: CDR1 SGHNT, CDR2 YENEEA. This CDR3 is built from 15 residues. CDR3 sequence reads: CASRKGTSGYNEQFF. The DNA for the CDR3 is TGTGCCAGCAGAAAAGGGACTAGCGGCTACAATGAGCAGTTCTTC. Combining the CDR3 with reference TRBV11-3 and TRBJ2-1 gives the whole variable domain EAGVVQSPRYKIIEKKQPVAFWCNPISGHNTLYWYLQNLGQGPELLIRYENEEAVDDSQLPKDRFSAERLKGVDSTLKIQPAELGDSAVYLCASRKGTSGYNEQFFGPGTRLTVL.

With regard to this clone: The sample holds other DNA sequences that translate to the same CDR3. The chain combines TRBV4-2 with TRBJ2-3; D is unresolved. Germline assignment: CDR1 LGHNA and CDR2 YNFKEQ. CDR3 length: 13 amino acids. Trimming cost V 1 base and J 2 bases, with 4 bases left between them. This CDR3 is CASSQGPTDTQYF. The DNA of the CDR3 is TGTGCCAGCAGCCAAGGCCCCACAGATACGCAGTATTTT.